This T cell receptor beta chain is from a study of blood T cells in healthy people across ages. The wider study: T cells yielded about one barcoded beta molecule per two cells through template switching.

Study-wide points: Older age coincided with a roughly linear decline in TCR beta diversity per million T cells. Not knowing donor CMV status may have confounded expanded clonotype changes.

A second roughly 6 to 12 cycle PCR used barcoded and J-beta primers. TCRdb passed the 5' RACE reads through MiXCR, listing each CDR3 protein once. The sample carries some 1.6 million distinct CDR3 sequences, about 31% recorded once. For this clonotype: Its antigen is unknown.

This sequence originates from a woman aged 25 to 39 in good health. Sequencing was performed on blood.

CDR3 bases: TGTGCCAGCAGCTTAGCCGGGCAACAAGGTAGTATCGAGCAGTACTTC. Its translation: CASSLAGQQGSIEQYF. This chain uses TRBV7-2 with TRBJ2-7; D remains ambiguous. The germline V and J ends were trimmed by 0 bases and 6 bases, with 18 bases remaining between them. The germline V gene encodes CDR1 SGHTA and CDR2 FQGNSA. CDR3 size: 16 residues. The full variable domain, in which reference TRBV7-2 and TRBJ2-7 provide the parts outside the CDR3, is GAGVSQSPSNKVTEKGKDVELRCDPISGHTALYWYRQSLGQGLEFLIYFQGNSAPDKSGLPSDRFSAERTGGSVSTLTIQRTQQEDSAVYLCASSLAGQQGSIEQYFGPGTRLTVT.